Below are 31 T cell receptor beta chains sequenced from a single sample in a study of blood T cell repertoires in COVID-19. Measured with immunoSEQ multiplex PCR; TCRdb has only the in-frame clones, and not every one. The sample records roughly 150,000 clones, roughly 90% being singletons. Sequenced sample: peripheral blood. The receptors originated from a man aged 55 to 70 with active or convalescent COVID-19.

The rearrangement uses TRBV5-1 and TRBJ2-2; 12 bases line up with TRBD1. Trimming took 3 bases from V and 1 from J; bases not matched to a gene: 4. The CDR3 extends over 17 amino acids. Germline loops: CDR1 SGHRS, CDR2 YFSETQ. CDR3 loop: CASSSGDRGQNTGELFF. CDR3 in DNA: TGCGCCAGCAGCTCAGGGGACAGGGGGCAGAACACCGGGGAGCTGTTTTTT.

This clone appeared a single time. This chain joins TRBV27 and TRBJ2-4, with D tentatively TRBD2 (5 bases). Germline V gene data show CDR1 as MNHEY and CDR2 as SMNVEV (reference sequence). CDR3 length equals 14 residues. V shed 6 bases and J shed 7 bases, with 16 bases lying between them. CDR3 amino acids: CASSASHYDNIQYF. The DNA of the CDR3 is TGTGCCAGCAGCGCTAGCCATTATGACAACATTCAGTACTTC.

This clone was recorded only once. The chain's CDR3 is CAISRLAGGPIPYEQYF. The DNA for the CDR3 is TGTGCCATCAGTCGACTAGCGGGAGGGCCGATACCCTACGAGCAGTACTTC. The chain carries TRBV10-3 and TRBJ2-7; 14 nucleotides align to TRBD2. CDR1 and CDR2 from the germline V gene are ENHRY and SYGVKD. J was trimmed by 2 bases and V by 5 bases; bases with no gene match: 8. The CDR3 extends over 17 amino acids.

The chain uses TRBV5-6 and TRBJ1-5, with D perhaps TRBD1 (5 bases). Looked up from germline, CDR1 is SGHDT and CDR2 is YYEEEE. This CDR3 is built from 13 residues. Trimming removed 0 bases from V and 6 bases from J, with 7 bases in between. CDR3 protein: CASSLGQFQPQHF. The CDR3 DNA is TGTGCCAGCAGCTTGGGACAGTTTCAGCCCCAGCATTTT.

This chain joins TRBV3-1 (or the pseudogene TRBV3-2) and TRBJ2-7; D may be TRBD1 (5 bases). Trimming shortened V by 1 base and J by 3 bases, and 13 bases separated the two germline ends. Germline CDR1 and CDR2: LGHDT and YNNKEL (reference sequence). This CDR3 has 15 amino acids. CDR3 sequence reads: CASSQGVTANYEQYF. In nucleotides, the CDR3 is TGTGCCAGCAGCCAAGGGGTGACAGCGAACTACGAGCAGTACTTC.

This clone was picked up one time. A read error may produce the germline difference seen at one junction end. This CDR3 is also generated by other DNA sequences in the sample. V usage is TRBV3-1 (or the pseudogene TRBV3-2) and J usage is TRBJ1-2, with a tentative D call TRBD1 (5 bases). From germline, CDR1 is LGHDT and CDR2 YNNKEL (reference sequence). The CDR3 is 12 residues long. The CDR3 DNA reads as TGTGCTAGCAGCCAGACAGATTATGGCTACACCTTC. Protein sequence: CASSQTDYGYTF.

A single count supports this clone. The J gene is TRBJ2-7, the V gene TRBV3-1 (or the pseudogene TRBV3-2); possibly TRBD1 for D (5 bases). The V end lost 0 bases, the J end lost 2 bases, and 11 bases lay between the germline ends. CDR1 LGHDT and CDR2 YNNKEL come from the germline V gene (reference sequence). CDR3 length: 15 residues. The CDR3, as DNA: TGTGCCAGCAGCCAAGAGGCAGGGTTACCCTACGAGCAGTACTTC. The encoded protein is CASSQEAGLPYEQYF.

This chain connects TRBV2 to TRBJ1-2; 8 nucleotides match TRBD1. CDR3 length equals 15 residues. With V trimmed by 2 bases and J by 8 bases, 10 bases remained unmatched. The germline V gene has CDR1 SNHLY and CDR2 FYNNEI. The CDR3 here is CASSEMVDREGGYTF. CDR3 in DNA: TGTGCCAGCAGTGAAATGGTGGACAGGGAAGGCGGCTACACCTTC. Variable domain in full (rest from reference TRBV2 and TRBJ1-2): EPEVTQTPSHQVTQMGQEVILRCVPISNHLYFYWYRQILGQKVEFLVSFYNNEISEKSEIFDDQFSVERPDGSNFTLKIRSTKLEDSAMYFCASSEMVDREGGYTFGSGTRLTVV.

This clone was detected once. The chain has TRBV27 and TRBJ1-5, with 9 bases that match TRBD1. Unmatched junction bases numbered 6, after V lost 3 bases and J lost 6 bases. From germline, CDR1 is MNHEY and CDR2 SMNVEV (reference sequence). There are 15 residues in the CDR3. The CDR3 nucleotides read TGTGCCAGCAGTTTCCGCCCGGGACAGGGTCAGCCCCAGCATTTT. Protein sequence: CASSFRPGQGQPQHF.

The CDR3: CASSLENSQNYGYTF. The CDR3 DNA is TGTGCCAGCAGCTTAGAAAACAGTCAAAACTATGGCTACACCTTC. The rearrangement links TRBV7-9 to TRBJ1-2; D not certain. Trimming stripped 1 base from V and 2 bases from J, with 11 bases between. The V gene's germline CDR1 is SEHNR and CDR2 FQNEAQ (reference sequence). The CDR3 is made up of 15 amino acids.

V and J are TRBV5-1 and TRBJ2-5; D gene ambiguous. V was cut by 2 bases and J by 2 bases, with 19 bases left in between. This CDR3 contains 17 residues. Per germline, CDR1 SGHRS and CDR2 YFSETQ. CDR3 nucleotide sequence: TGCGCCAGCAGCTTTTCCCCCACTACGCTGAATCAAGAGACCCAGTACTTC. Protein sequence: CASSFSPTTLNQETQYF. Full variable domain (outside the CDR3, taken from reference TRBV5-1 and TRBJ2-5): KAGVTQTPRYLIKTRGQQVTLSCSPISGHRSVSWYQQTPGQGLQFLFEYFSETQRNKGNFPGRFSGRQFSNSRSEMNVSTLELGDSALYLCASSFSPTTLNQETQYFGPGTRLLVL.

The chain couples TRBV18 to TRBJ1-2; D perhaps matches TRBD1 (6 bases). V lost 2 bases, J lost 4 bases, and 20 bases lay in between. Germline V gene data show CDR1 as KGHSH and CDR2 as LQKENI. The CDR3 is 17 amino acids. The CDR3 reads CASSPTPGTSPGYGYTF. CDR3 nucleotides: TGTGCCAGCTCACCAACTCCTGGGACATCTCCGGGCTATGGCTACACCTTC.

The chain couples TRBV19 to TRBJ2-5; the match to TRBD1 covers 11 bases. The CDR3 runs 16 residues. With 2 bases clipped from V and 5 bases from J, the junction kept 7 bases outside the gene matches. The germline V gene has CDR1 LNHDA and CDR2 SQIVND (reference sequence). CDR3 coding DNA: TGTGCCAGTAGTATACCCGGGACAGGGGGTTTTGAGACCCAGTACTTC. It codes for CASSIPGTGGFETQYF.

The V and J genes are TRBV5-6 and TRBJ1-6, with 12 positions matching TRBD1. The germline V gene encodes CDR1 SGHDT and CDR2 YYEEEE. This CDR3 spans 15 amino acids. The J segment lost 10 bases and the V segment lost 3 bases, leaving 5 bases of the junction unmatched. CDR3 nucleotides: TGTGCCAGCAGCTCGGGACAGGGGGCAGGATCACCCCTCCACTTT. Translating gives CASSSGQGAGSPLHF.

The CDR3 protein is CASSPGTASYEQYF. The CDR3 DNA is TGTGCCAGCAGCCCCGGGACAGCTTCCTACGAGCAGTACTTC. The V gene is TRBV11-2, the J gene TRBJ2-7; TRBD1 matches 7 bases. The germline CDR1 and CDR2 sequences are SGHAT and FQNNGV. The CDR3 covers 14 residues. V gave up 5 bases and J gave up 1 base; unmatched junction bases: 5.

The V and J genes are TRBV5-1 and TRBJ2-7, with 15 bases lining up with TRBD2. The V gene end was trimmed by 3 bases and the J gene end by 5 bases; junction bases not matched to a gene: 6. Germline V gene sequence: CDR1 SGHRS, CDR2 YFSETQ. The CDR3 is 16 residues long. CDR3 residues: CASSSGTSGRIHEQYF. The DNA for the CDR3 is TGCGCCAGCAGCTCCGGGACTAGCGGGAGGATCCACGAGCAGTACTTC. Using reference TRBV5-1 and TRBJ2-7 for the parts outside the CDR3, the full variable domain is KAGVTQTPRYLIKTRGQQVTLSCSPISGHRSVSWYQQTPGQGLQFLFEYFSETQRNKGNFPGRFSGRQFSNSRSEMNVSTLELGDSALYLCASSSGTSGRIHEQYFGPGTRLTVT.

The chain is built from TRBV18 and TRBJ1-1; TRBD1 might be the D (6 bases). CDR1 is KGHSH, CDR2 LQKENI, per germline. CDR3 length: 15 amino acids. V lost 3 bases and J lost 5, with 16 bases in between. CDR3 sequence: CASSPPGGPLTEAFF. In DNA form, the CDR3 reads TGTGCCAGCTCACCGCCTGGGGGCCCTCTGACTGAAGCTTTCTTT.

This chain links TRBV18 with TRBJ1-1; TRBD1 is a possible D gene (5 bases). Trimming pared 3 bases from V and 3 bases from J, leaving 11 bases between. Germline V gives CDR1 KGHSH, CDR2 LQKENI. The CDR3 contains 14 residues. CDR3 loop: CASSPSGLDTEAFF. The DNA of the CDR3 is TGTGCCAGCTCACCCTCAGGGCTGGACACTGAAGCTTTCTTT.

V and J are TRBV5-1 and TRBJ2-5; tentative D call: TRBD1 (6 bases). Trimming removed 2 bases at V and 2 bases at J, with 19 bases between. CDR1 and CDR2 from the germline V gene are SGHRS and YFSETQ. This CDR3 comprises 17 residues. The CDR3 DNA sequence: TGCGCCAGCAGCTTAGGGTCTGGACAGAAGACACAAGAGACCCAGTACTTC. It yields the protein CASSLGSGQKTQETQYF.

This chain uses TRBV2 with TRBJ1-5; D might be TRBD1 (6 bases). The CDR3 has 15 residues. Deletions cut 5 bases from V and 1 base from J, with 12 bases between. The germline gives CDR1 SNHLY, CDR2 FYNNEI. The CDR3 region has the DNA TGTGCCAGCAGTATAACAGGGTACAGCAATCAGCCCCAGCATTTT. Translating it yields CASSITGYSNQPQHF. The full variable domain, in which reference TRBV2 and TRBJ1-5 provide the parts outside the CDR3, is EPEVTQTPSHQVTQMGQEVILRCVPISNHLYFYWYRQILGQKVEFLVSFYNNEISEKSEIFDDQFSVERPDGSNFTLKIRSTKLEDSAMYFCASSITGYSNQPQHFGDGTRLSIL.

This clone came up once. This chain connects TRBV9 to TRBJ1-2, with TRBD1 matching over 9 bases. Unmatched junction bases numbered 11, after V lost 4 bases and J lost 1 base. Germline CDR1 is SGDLS and CDR2 is YYNGEE. The CDR3 is made up of 17 amino acids. The CDR3 region has the DNA TGTGCCAGCAGCTTCACCGGGACAGGGCCCAGTAACTATGGCTACACCTTC. It translates to CASSFTGTGPSNYGYTF. The whole variable domain, filled in from reference TRBV9 and TRBJ1-2, reads DSGVTQTPKHLITATGQRVTLRCSPRSGDLSVYWYQQSLDQGLQFLIQYYNGEERAKGNILERFSAQQFPDLHSELNLSSLELGDSALYFCASSFTGTGPSNYGYTFGSGTRLTVV.

The count of this clone is one. Germline and junction disagree at one end, which may indicate a read error. V usage is TRBV4-1 and J usage is TRBJ2-1; no clear D. Germline V lookup: CDR1 MGHRA, CDR2 YSYEKL. This CDR3 comprises 12 residues. The CDR3 DNA sequence: TGCGCCAGCAGCCAAGATTCACAGATTTCGCTCTTC. This translates into CASSQDSQISLF.

This clone was seen just once. The chain couples TRBV7-7 to TRBJ2-3; TRBD2 is a possible D gene (6 bases). Per germline, CDR1 SSHAT and CDR2 FNYEAQ (reference sequence). This CDR3 has 14 amino acids. V was cut by 1 base and J by 4 bases, with 9 bases left in between. The CDR3: CASSLGGRSDTQYF. The CDR3 nucleotides are TGTGCCAGCAGCTTAGGGGGGAGGTCAGATACGCAGTATTTT.

CDR3 DNA: TGCGCCAGCAGCTTGGGCGGGGGCATTAACACCGGGGAGCTGTTTTTT. This sequence encodes CASSLGGGINTGELFF. The rearrangement joins TRBV5-1 to TRBJ2-2; maybe TRBD2 (7 bases). CDR3 size: 16 residues. The germline V and J ends were trimmed by 0 bases and 2 bases, with 11 bases remaining between them. Germline assignment: CDR1 SGHRS and CDR2 YFSETQ.

The V gene is TRBV25-1, the J gene TRBJ1-4; the D gene is possibly TRBD1 (5 bases). With 0 bases removed from V and 0 bases from J, the gap between germline ends came to 11 bases. The CDR3 has 17 residues. The germline V gene has CDR1 MGHDK and CDR2 SYGVNS. CDR3 residues: CASSEYGGWATNEKLFF. For the CDR3, the DNA is TGTGCCAGCAGTGAATATGGGGGGTGGGCAACTAATGAAAAACTGTTTTTT.

The CDR3 spells CASRDRVNSGNTIYF. The DNA of the CDR3 is TGTGCCAGCAGAGACAGGGTCAACTCTGGAAACACCATATATTTT. The rearrangement uses TRBV11-2 and TRBJ1-3; 7 bases match TRBD1. From germline, CDR1 is SGHAT and CDR2 FQNNGV. The CDR3 is 15 amino acids. After removal of 6 bases from V and 0 bases from J, the junction contained 5 bases not matched to a gene.

The rearrangement links TRBV11-2 to TRBJ2-7; tentatively, D is TRBD1 (6 bases). The V gene's germline CDR1 is SGHAT and CDR2 FQNNGV. V was clipped by 1 base and J by 3 bases, with 13 bases between them. The CDR3 is 15 amino acids. In DNA, the CDR3 is TGTGCCAGCAGCTTAGTCAGGGGCTTCTACTACGAGCAGTACTTC. Protein: CASSLVRGFYYEQYF.

The chain carries TRBV19 and TRBJ2-1; D possibly corresponds to TRBD1 (6 bases). V lost 8 bases and J lost 10, with 12 bases in between. CDR1 and CDR2 (germline): LNHDA, SQIVND (reference sequence). This CDR3 region has 11 residues. Here the CDR3 reads CASSRDIEQFF. In nucleotides, the CDR3 is TGTGCCAGTTCCCGGGACATCGAGCAGTTCTTC.

This CDR3 reads CASSLEDRVIVKAFF. In nucleotides, the CDR3 is TGTGCCAGCAGCTTGGAAGACAGGGTGATCGTGAAAGCTTTCTTT. This chain joins TRBV5-8 and TRBJ1-1, with TRBD1 matching over 7 bases. This CDR3 spans 15 amino acids. Germline values: CDR1 SGHTS, CDR2 YDEGEE. V lost 0 bases, J lost 9 bases, and 11 bases stayed unmatched.

The chain is built from TRBV10-1 and TRBJ2-7; D gene uncertain. The CDR3 length is 12 residues. Trimming shortened V by 4 bases and J by 4 bases, and 8 bases separated the two germline ends. Germline lookup yields CDR1 WNHNN and CDR2 SYGVQD (reference sequence). The DNA of the CDR3 is TGCGCCAGCAGTGGACAACTTTACGAGCAGTACTTC. Translation: CASSGQLYEQYF.

The rearrangement uses TRBV5-4 and TRBJ1-3, with 7 positions matching TRBD1. Trimming cost V 5 bases and J 4 bases; bases outside gene matches: 9. The CDR3 covers 15 residues. Germline V gene sequence: CDR1 SGHNT, CDR2 YYREEE (reference sequence). CDR3 nucleotides: TGTGCCAGCAGTCCCGACAGGGTGGTCGGAAACACCATATATTTT. The encoded protein is CASSPDRVVGNTIYF.